The 22 T cell receptor beta chains reported below all come from one sample, sequenced in a study of cytomegalovirus exposure and HLA in healthy donors. The primer mix had 60 Vbeta and 13 Jbeta primers. The table came from immunoSEQ multiplex PCR; TCRdb's copy has only in-frame clones and leaves some out. The repertoire includes 140,000 to 150,000 clones, around four fifths of them detected once, and around 2.5% sits in the top ten. Material for sequencing was PBMCs. The receptors stem from a boy aged 2 to 10 in good health and CMV-seronegative.

This rearrangement joins TRBV7-9 to TRBJ1-6, with 8 bases that match TRBD1. Germline assignment: CDR1 SEHNR and CDR2 FQNEAQ (reference sequence). With V trimmed by 5 bases and J by 7 bases, 10 bases remained unmatched. CDR3 size: 16 residues. CDR3 in amino acids: CASSPGDRLLNSPLHF. DNA for the CDR3: TGTGCCAGCAGCCCGGGGGACAGGCTACTCAATTCACCCCTCCACTTT.

CDR3 DNA sequence: TGTGCCAGCATCCTCGAGGAGGCTCAGCCCCAGCATTTT. Protein product: CASILEEAQPQHF. The rearrangement joins TRBV9 to TRBJ1-5, with D uncertain. CDR3 size: 13 residues. The V and J ends lost 6 bases and 6 bases respectively, with 13 bases between them. Germline V CDR1 and CDR2: SGDLS, YYNGEE.

The chain joins TRBV5-8 to TRBJ2-2; tentative D call: TRBD1 (6 bases). The CDR3 is 14 residues long. Between the trimmed V and J ends, which lost 2 bases and 7 bases, there was a span of 12 bases. Germline CDR1 is SGHTS and CDR2 is YDEGEE. CDR3 sequence reads: CASSLWGHGGELFF. CDR3 in DNA: TGTGCCAGCAGCTTATGGGGGCATGGCGGGGAGCTGTTTTTT.

The chain uses TRBV27 and TRBJ1-1; 7 nucleotides line up with TRBD1. Germline CDR1 and CDR2: MNHEY and SMNVEV (reference sequence). The CDR3 is made up of 14 amino acids. The V segment lost 6 bases and the J segment 10 bases; nucleotides outside the gene matches: 14. CDR3 sequence reads: CASSRDSPERGAFF. DNA for the CDR3: TGTGCCAGCAGCCGGGACAGTCCCGAACGCGGAGCTTTCTTT.

The gene calls are TRBV28 and TRBJ2-3, with 7 positions matching TRBD1. Germline V gene sequence: CDR1 MDHEN, CDR2 SYDVKM. The ends lost 5 bases at V and 3 bases at J; junction bases unmatched: 11. The CDR3 is 16 residues long. This chain's CDR3 is CASSPRQGHGTDTQYF. DNA of the CDR3: TGTGCCAGCAGTCCCCGACAGGGTCACGGAACAGATACGCAGTATTTT. Using reference TRBV28 and TRBJ2-3 for the parts outside the CDR3, the full variable domain is DVKVTQSSRYLVKRTGEKVFLECVQDMDHENMFWYRQDPGLGLRLIYFSYDVKMKEKGDIPEGYSVSREKKERFSLILESASTNQTSMYLCASSPRQGHGTDTQYFGPGTRLTVL.

The chain joins TRBV15 to TRBJ1-5; possible D gene TRBD1, 5 bases. The ends were cut back, 4 bases at V and 5 bases at J, with 12 bases in the middle. The germline V gene has CDR1 LNHNV and CDR2 YYDKDF (reference sequence). This CDR3 has 14 residues. DNA for the CDR3: TGTGCCACCAGCATTGCAGGGCAGTATCAGCCCCAGCATTTT. Its protein product is CATSIAGQYQPQHF.

The DNA for the CDR3 is TGTGCCAGTAGTAGACCGGGACAGGGGTACGAGCAGTACTTC. Translation: CASSRPGQGYEQYF. The rearrangement links TRBV19 to TRBJ2-7; 10 positions match TRBD1. The CDR3 has 14 amino acids. With V trimmed by 4 bases and J by 4 bases, 4 bases remained unmatched. Germline CDR1 LNHDA, CDR2 SQIVND (reference sequence).

The chain employs TRBV5-8 and TRBJ2-1; 13 nucleotides agree with TRBD2. V was pared by 0 bases and J by 8 bases, with 8 bases of the junction left unmatched. The CDR3 runs to 17 residues. Looked up from germline, CDR1 is SGHTS and CDR2 is YDEGEE. The CDR3 loop is CASSLGVWTSGRDEQFF. In nucleotides, the CDR3 is TGTGCCAGCAGCTTGGGTGTTTGGACTAGCGGGAGAGATGAGCAGTTCTTC.

CDR3 residues: CASSQKIFPNYGYTF. In DNA, the CDR3 is TGTGCCAGCAGCCAAAAAATTTTCCCTAACTATGGCTACACCTTC. The chain joins TRBV5-5 to TRBJ1-2; D call uncertain. The length of the CDR3 is 15 residues. Germline assignment: CDR1 SGHKS and CDR2 YYEKEE (reference sequence). V lost 4 bases and J lost 0, with 13 bases in between.

The chain has TRBV11-2 and TRBJ2-7; D unresolved. V shed 2 bases and J shed 0 bases, with 5 bases lying between them. The CDR3 length is 13 residues. Germline assignment: CDR1 SGHAT and CDR2 FQNNGV. CDR3: CASSLQVSYEQYF. The DNA for the CDR3 is TGTGCCAGCAGCTTACAGGTCTCCTACGAGCAGTACTTC.

The genes are TRBV5-4 and TRBJ1-2; D is undetermined. Trimming shortened V by 7 bases and J by 3 bases, and 7 bases separated the two germline ends. Looked up from germline, CDR1 is SGHNT and CDR2 is YYREEE (reference sequence). This CDR3 comprises 11 residues. The CDR3 DNA reads TGTGCCAGCGCCGAGGACTATGGCTACACCTTC. Residues: CASAEDYGYTF.

The chain couples TRBV15 to TRBJ2-1; tentatively, D is TRBD1 (6 bases). Per germline, CDR1 LNHNV and CDR2 YYDKDF (reference sequence). This CDR3 spans 14 amino acids. V lost 3 bases, J lost 7 bases, and 13 bases lay in between. The DNA for the CDR3 is TGTGCCACCAGCAGTAAACAGGGATGGAATGAGCAGTTCTTC. Its protein product is CATSSKQGWNEQFF.

This sequence joins TRBV7-8 and TRBJ2-5; 8 positions agree with TRBD2. CDR3 length: 16 residues. V shed 2 bases and J 0 bases; nucleotides not matched to a gene: 5. Per the germline V gene, CDR1 is SGHVS and CDR2 is FQNEAQ. In DNA form, the CDR3 reads TGTGCCAGCAGCTTAATCGTAGCGGGGAACCAAGAGACCCAGTACTTC. Translating gives CASSLIVAGNQETQYF.

The V and J genes are TRBV27 and TRBJ2-7; TRBD2 matches at 7 bases. Germline V gene data show CDR1 as MNHEY and CDR2 as SMNVEV (reference sequence). This CDR3 is 14 amino acids long. With V trimmed by 5 bases and J by 6 bases, 10 bases remained unmatched. The CDR3 loop is CASSISGMDAEQYF. CDR3 nucleotide sequence: TGTGCCAGCAGTATCAGCGGGATGGATGCCGAGCAGTACTTC.

This rearrangement joins TRBV19 to TRBJ2-3, with 12 bases matching TRBD2. This CDR3 contains 18 residues. V was clipped by 3 bases and J by 2 bases; unmatched bases: 9. CDR1 and CDR2 (germline): LNHDA, SQIVND (reference sequence). CDR3 amino acids: CASSIGLTSGGNTDTQYF. In DNA, the CDR3 is TGTGCCAGTAGTATTGGCCTCACTAGCGGGGGGAACACAGATACGCAGTATTTT.

The V call is TRBV7-2, the J call TRBJ2-5, with D possibly TRBD1 on 6 matching bases. The germline V and J ends were trimmed by 4 bases and 7 bases, with 16 bases remaining between them. The CDR3 is made up of 14 amino acids. CDR1 and CDR2 from the germline V gene are SGHTA and FQGNSA. The DNA of the CDR3 is TGTGCCAGCAGCTCAGGACAGCTAGAGATGACCCAGTACTTC. Its protein product is CASSSGQLEMTQYF.

The gene calls are TRBV11-3 and TRBJ2-5, with D perhaps TRBD1 (6 bases). Judging by the DNA end, TRBJ2-7 fits better; the J call may be wrong. This CDR3 has 15 residues. Germline CDR1 is SGHNT and CDR2 is YENEEA. CDR3 residues: CASSSRGTDAYEQYF. CDR3 sequence (DNA): TGTGCCAGCAGCTCGAGGGGGACGGACGCCTACGAGCAGTACTTC.

J is TRBJ1-3 and V is TRBV5-1, with TRBD1 matching 10 bases. This CDR3 has 19 amino acids. Germline V gene data show CDR1 as SGHRS and CDR2 as YFSETQ. V was clipped by 4 bases and J by 2 bases; unmatched bases: 15. CDR3 nucleotides: TGCGCCAGCAGCCCCGCGACTACCGGGACAGGGGATCCTGGAAACACCATATATTTT. Encoded protein: CASSPATTGTGDPGNTIYF.

CDR3 sequence reads: CASSLGTGTLSVTTNEKLFF. In nucleotides, the CDR3 is TGTGCCAGCAGCTTAGGGACAGGGACCTTGTCCGTCACAACTAATGAAAAACTGTTTTTT. V and J are TRBV7-8 and TRBJ1-4, with 8 bases that match TRBD1. The CDR3 loop spans 20 amino acids. CDR1 and CDR2 from the germline V gene are SGHVS and FQNEAQ. Trimming at V came to 1 base and at J to 0 bases, leaving 13 bases not matched to a gene. The variable domain in full, completed from reference TRBV7-8 and TRBJ1-4, reads GAGVSQSPRYKVAKRGQDVALRCDPISGHVSLFWYQQALGQGPEFLTYFQNEAQLDKSGLPSDRFFAERPEGSVSTLKIQRTQQEDSAVYLCASSLGTGTLSVTTNEKLFFGSGTQLSVL.

V usage is TRBV5-1 and J usage is TRBJ2-5; no firm D call. From germline, CDR1 is SGHRS and CDR2 YFSETQ. V was cut by 4 bases and J by 1 base, with 14 bases left in between. The CDR3 is made up of 15 amino acids. CDR3 sequence (DNA): TGCGCCAGCAGCCCGATCAGGATATTCCAAGAGACCCAGTACTTC. It is translated as CASSPIRIFQETQYF.

The table lists this clone with a count of one. The rearrangement joins TRBV4-1 to TRBJ2-7; 12 nucleotides match TRBD2. V lost 0 bases to trimming and J lost 2 bases; unmatched junction nucleotides: 5. This CDR3 has 17 residues. Looked up from germline, CDR1 is MGHRA and CDR2 is YSYEKL. For the CDR3, the DNA is TGCGCCAGCAGCCAAGATACCCCTAGCGGGAGGGCCTACGAGCAGTACTTC. Its translation: CASSQDTPSGRAYEQYF.

The V call is TRBV19, the J call TRBJ2-7; 7 nucleotides align to TRBD1. Per germline, CDR1 LNHDA and CDR2 SQIVND (reference sequence). V gave up 1 base and J gave up 3 bases; unmatched junction bases: 3. There are 14 residues in the CDR3. CDR3 region: CASSIGTGDYEQYF. The DNA for the CDR3 is TGTGCCAGTAGTATAGGGACAGGTGACTACGAGCAGTACTTC.